A single sample gave rise to the 19 T cell receptor beta chains below, sequenced in a study of blood T cell repertoires in COVID-19. Profiled with immunoSEQ multiplex PCR; TCRdb holds only in-frame clones, not every one. The sample consists of about 200,000 clones, 65% to 90% of them appearing once. The sequencing input was PBMCs or T cells enriched from blood (not recorded which). Every receptor here comes from a woman aged 40-49 years with acute COVID-19.

This chain uses TRBV20-1 with TRBJ2-1; D possibly corresponds to TRBD2 (6 bases). The germline V and J ends were trimmed by 6 bases and 7 bases, with 10 bases remaining between them. Germline V gene sequence: CDR1 DFQATT, CDR2 SNEGSKA (reference sequence). The CDR3 runs to 11 residues. CDR3 amino acids: CSAEGLNEQFF. CDR3 sequence (DNA): TGCAGTGCAGAGGGACTGAATGAGCAGTTCTTC.

The CDR3 is CASSQASRALNEQFF. The CDR3 DNA reads TGTGCCAGCAGCCAAGCTTCGCGGGCCCTCAATGAGCAGTTCTTC. The chain has TRBV3-1 (or the pseudogene TRBV3-2) and TRBJ2-1, with a possible D match to TRBD2 (5 bases). CDR1 is LGHDT, CDR2 YNNKEL, per germline (reference sequence). The CDR3 contains 15 residues. Trimming left V 1 base short and J 6 bases short, with 13 bases between.

The chain links TRBV4-1 to TRBJ1-1; 7 positions match TRBD1. The V gene end was trimmed by 1 base and the J gene end by 8 bases; junction bases not matched to a gene: 4. Germline assignment: CDR1 MGHRA and CDR2 YSYEKL. The CDR3 covers 13 residues. CDR3: CASSQGQGIEAFF. CDR3 sequence (DNA): TGCGCCAGCAGCCAAGGACAGGGTATAGAAGCTTTCTTT.

This clone appeared a few times. The genes are TRBV10-2 and TRBJ1-3; D unclear. CDR3 length: 12 residues. In germline, CDR1 is WSHSY, CDR2 SAAADI. V shed 4 bases and J shed 3 bases, with 4 bases lying between them. Here the CDR3 DNA reads TGCGCCAGCAGTGTAAATGGAAACACCATATATTTT. It is translated as CASSVNGNTIYF.

The J gene is TRBJ2-5, the V gene TRBV19, with 11 bases lining up with TRBD2. After removal of 3 bases from V and 4 bases from J, the junction contained 13 bases not matched to a gene. The CDR3 extends over 18 amino acids. Per the germline V gene, CDR1 is LNHDA and CDR2 is SQIVND (reference sequence). CDR3 sequence reads: CASSMGLLAGGGGETQYF. The DNA for the CDR3 is TGTGCCAGTAGTATGGGCCTGCTAGCGGGAGGAGGGGGAGAGACCCAGTACTTC.

V gene TRBV27 combines with J gene TRBJ1-5; D is uncertain. CDR1 and CDR2 (germline): MNHEY, SMNVEV (reference sequence). The CDR3 loop spans 12 amino acids. Trimming shortened V by 8 bases and J by 2 bases, and 7 bases separated the two germline ends. The CDR3: CASGSGNQPQHF. For the CDR3, the DNA is TGTGCCAGCGGTAGTGGCAATCAGCCCCAGCATTTT.

The chain couples TRBV19 to TRBJ1-2; D perhaps matches TRBD1 (6 bases). V was trimmed by 6 bases and J by 5 bases, leaving 16 bases between them. This CDR3 has 14 residues. CDR1 is LNHDA and CDR2 is SQIVND in the germline V gene (reference sequence). CDR3 sequence (DNA): TGTGCCAGTAGGCGGCAGGGGATTGGGTATGGCTACACCTTC. This gives the protein CASRRQGIGYGYTF.

This clone was counted a single time. The rearrangement uses TRBV7-9 and TRBJ2-3; TRBD2 aligns across 9 bases. Germline V gives CDR1 SEHNR, CDR2 FQNEAQ (reference sequence). This CDR3 contains 17 residues. The V segment lost 4 bases and the J segment 4 bases; nucleotides outside the gene matches: 12. In DNA, the CDR3 is TGTGCCAGCAGCTACATGACTAGCGGACAAGGGGCAGATACGCAGTATTTT. Protein: CASSYMTSGQGADTQYF.

The J gene is TRBJ2-3, the V gene TRBV7-3; tentative D call: TRBD2 (5 bases). The CDR3 contains 14 residues. Trimming took off 3 bases at V and 1 base at J, with 8 bases between the two ends. In germline, CDR1 is SGHTA, CDR2 FQGTGA. CDR3 DNA: TGTGCCAGCAGCTTCCGGGATGGCACAGATACGCAGTATTTT. It codes for CASSFRDGTDTQYF.

The gene calls are TRBV7-3 and TRBJ2-3; 9 bases agree with TRBD2. This CDR3 region has 19 residues. V lost 0 bases to trimming and J lost 1 base; unmatched junction nucleotides: 11. Germline lookup yields CDR1 SGHTA and CDR2 FQGTGA. The CDR3 reads CASSLTRDGLAICTDTQYF. The CDR3 DNA sequence: TGTGCCAGCAGCTTAACGCGAGATGGACTAGCGATTTGCACAGATACGCAGTATTTT. The full variable domain, its missing parts supplied by reference TRBV7-3 and TRBJ2-3, is GAGVSQTPSNKVTEKGKYVELRCDPISGHTALYWYRQSLGQGPEFLIYFQGTGAADDSGLPNDRFFAVRPEGSVSTLKIQRTERGDSAVYLCASSLTRDGLAICTDTQYFGPGTRLTVL.

The chain has TRBV5-8 and TRBJ2-1; unclear D gene. The germline V and J ends were trimmed by 1 base and 2 bases, with 10 bases remaining between them. This CDR3 has 15 residues. From germline, CDR1 is SGHTS and CDR2 YDEGEE. CDR3 sequence (DNA): TGTGCCAGCAGCTTGTTGCCTAGTACCTACAATGAGCAGTTCTTC. This gives the protein CASSLLPSTYNEQFF.

CDR3 sequence (DNA): TGTGCCAGTTCCATCTCAGATTTTAACTCTGGAAACACCATATATTTT. Translating it yields CASSISDFNSGNTIYF. The rearrangement uses TRBV19 and TRBJ1-3; D unresolved. Per germline, CDR1 LNHDA and CDR2 SQIVND (reference sequence). V lost 8 bases and J lost 0, with 17 bases in between. CDR3 length: 16 amino acids.

V gene TRBV11-2 combines with J gene TRBJ1-3; D may be TRBD1 (5 bases). This CDR3 has 13 amino acids. The V end was cut by 5 bases, the J end by 1 base, with 6 bases between. Germline values: CDR1 SGHAT, CDR2 FQNNGV. CDR3 DNA sequence: TGTGCCAGCAGCGGGACTTCTGGAAACACCATATATTTT. Translated: CASSGTSGNTIYF.

This chain links TRBV28 with TRBJ1-2, with D perhaps TRBD1 (6 bases). The ends were cut back, 3 bases at V and 2 bases at J, with 7 bases in the middle. This CDR3 comprises 13 residues. CDR1 is MDHEN, CDR2 SYDVKM, per germline. CDR3 sequence reads: CASSFTGNYGYTF. In DNA form, the CDR3 reads TGTGCCAGCAGTTTCACAGGGAACTATGGCTACACCTTC.

This chain joins TRBV25-1 and TRBJ2-1, with D uncertain. The germline V gene encodes CDR1 MGHDK and CDR2 SYGVNS. V gave up 7 bases and J gave up 3 bases, with 16 bases separating them. This CDR3 spans 15 amino acids. The CDR3 coding sequence is TGTGCCAGCACCCCCCGCCAGCGTGGCTACAATGAGCAGTTCTTC. This encodes CASTPRQRGYNEQFF.

This clone was recorded once. The V and J genes are TRBV11-2 and TRBJ1-2, with a tentative D call TRBD1 (6 bases). The germline CDR1 and CDR2 sequences are SGHAT and FQNNGV. CDR3 length: 15 amino acids. The V gene lost 0 bases and the J gene lost 4 bases, with 12 bases spanning the gap. The CDR3 region has the DNA TGTGCCAGCAGCTTAGAGTATTCGGACAGCTATGGCTACACCTTC. Translation gives CASSLEYSDSYGYTF.

This chain joins TRBV19 and TRBJ1-5; TRBD1 aligns across 7 bases. The J segment lost 2 bases and the V segment lost 0 bases, leaving 7 bases of the junction unmatched. The CDR3 is 17 amino acids. Germline CDR1 LNHDA, CDR2 SQIVND (reference sequence). In DNA form, the CDR3 reads TGTGCCAGTAGTATAGATACAGGGGCTTGGGGCAATCAGCCCCAGCATTTT. Its protein is CASSIDTGAWGNQPQHF.

This chain links TRBV10-1 with TRBJ2-5; D possibly corresponds to TRBD2 (6 bases). Per germline, CDR1 WNHNN and CDR2 SYGVQD (reference sequence). Trimming cost V 2 bases and J 2 bases, with 33 bases left between them. This CDR3 is 22 amino acids long. The DNA of the CDR3 is TGCGCCAGCAGTGAGGGGGATGTGGGGGGTTGTTGTGGTAGAGCGCATCAAGAGACCCAGTACTTC. This codes for CASSEGDVGGCCGRAHQETQYF.

This rearrangement joins TRBV30 to TRBJ2-3, with TRBD2 identical over 8 bases. J lost 4 bases, V lost 5 bases, and 11 bases had no gene match. This CDR3 is 15 amino acids long. Germline-derived CDR1 and CDR2 are GTSNPN and SVGIG (reference sequence). The CDR3 reads CAWRKAGASADTQYF. DNA of the CDR3: TGTGCCTGGCGTAAAGCGGGAGCATCCGCAGATACGCAGTATTTT.